The 15 T cell receptor beta chains below all came from one sample that was sequenced in a study of PD-L1 blockade in urothelial cancer. Regarding time point: pretreatment peripheral blood. Sequenced by immunoSEQ multiplex PCR; TCRdb stores in-frame clones only, minus some. The sample lists some 52,000 clones, approximately 77% seen once, with approximately 3.7% in the top ten. The sequences come from PBMCs, collected around atezolizumab (anti-PD-L1) treatment. The receptors here all came from a man aged 70-80 years with urothelial cancer.

V and J are TRBV28 and TRBJ2-5, with 11 nucleotides matching TRBD1. CDR3 length: 16 residues. Trimming took 7 bases from V and 4 from J; bases not matched to a gene: 11. Looked up from germline, CDR1 is MDHEN and CDR2 is SYDVKM. The DNA for the CDR3 is TGTGCCAGCACCAGCTCCGGACAGGGGGCCGGAGAGACCCAGTACTTC. Translated, it gives CASTSSGQGAGETQYF.

The rearrangement joins TRBV18 to TRBJ2-1, with D possibly TRBD2 on 5 matching bases. This CDR3 is built from 13 residues. Germline CDR1 and CDR2: KGHSH and LQKENI. With 9 bases removed from V and 9 bases from J, the gap between germline ends came to 18 bases. The CDR3 DNA sequence: TGTGCCAGTTCGGCGGGTAGTGAGAGTGAGCAGTTCTTC. Translating gives CASSAGSESEQFF.

The chain employs TRBV11-3 and TRBJ2-3; tentatively, D is TRBD2 (6 bases). V was trimmed by 2 bases and J by 2 bases, leaving 14 bases between them. Germline loops: CDR1 SGHNT, CDR2 YENEEA. This CDR3 is built from 16 residues. The CDR3 nucleotides are TGTGCCAGCAGCTTATACGGACTAAAAACCACAGATACGCAGTATTTT. Its translation is CASSLYGLKTTDTQYF.

This clone was picked up one time. The chain combines TRBV7-3 with TRBJ2-3, with D possibly matching TRBD2 (6 bases). V lost 5 bases and J lost 2, with 8 bases in between. CDR1 is SGHTA and CDR2 is FQGTGA in the germline V gene. This CDR3 comprises 13 residues. CDR3 region: CASSQRATDTQYF. CDR3 bases: TGTGCCAGCAGCCAGCGGGCCACAGATACGCAGTATTTT.

The chain employs TRBV7-2 and TRBJ1-4; no firm D call. V dropped 5 bases and J dropped 5 bases, with 12 bases sitting between them. This CDR3 comprises 14 residues. CDR1 and CDR2 (germline): SGHTA, FQGNSA. The CDR3 DNA reads TGTGCCAGCAGCCCCACGGGTTCCAATGAAAAACTGTTTTTT. Encoded protein: CASSPTGSNEKLFF.

This clone has only one observation. The chain combines TRBV5-4 with TRBJ2-3, with a possible D match to TRBD2 (7 bases). CDR1 SGHNT and CDR2 YYREEE come from the germline V gene (reference sequence). The V and J ends lost 2 bases and 0 bases respectively, with 19 bases between them. This CDR3 is built from 18 residues. The CDR3 reads CASSFPRGGARSTDTQYF. CDR3 in DNA: TGTGCCAGCAGCTTCCCGAGGGGGGGCGCCAGGAGCACAGATACGCAGTATTTT.

This clone was picked up one time. The J gene is TRBJ2-7, the V gene TRBV2; 8 nucleotides agree with TRBD1. V lost 6 bases to trimming and J lost 2 bases; unmatched junction nucleotides: 9. Germline loops: CDR1 SNHLY, CDR2 FYNNEI. The CDR3 runs 15 residues. CDR3 sequence reads: CASRRDRGLPYEQYF. CDR3 coding DNA: TGTGCCAGCAGGCGTGACAGGGGACTCCCCTACGAGCAGTACTTC.

The chain couples TRBV11-3 to TRBJ2-1, with 10 bases fitting TRBD2. Trimming cost V 6 bases and J 4 bases; bases outside gene matches: 9. The CDR3 has 16 amino acids. From germline, CDR1 is SGHNT and CDR2 YENEEA. The CDR3 is CASRKEGLATYNEQFF. The DNA for the CDR3 is TGTGCCAGCAGAAAAGAGGGACTAGCGACATACAATGAGCAGTTCTTC. The full variable domain, completed using reference TRBV11-3 and TRBJ2-1, is EAGVVQSPRYKIIEKKQPVAFWCNPISGHNTLYWYLQNLGQGPELLIRYENEEAVDDSQLPKDRFSAERLKGVDSTLKIQPAELGDSAVYLCASRKEGLATYNEQFFGPGTRLTVL.

The chain is built from TRBV28 and TRBJ2-7, with D perhaps matching TRBD2 (6 bases). This CDR3 spans 15 amino acids. Per the germline V gene, CDR1 is MDHEN and CDR2 is SYDVKM. Trimming shortened V by 7 bases and J by 4 bases, and 20 bases separated the two germline ends. CDR3 region: CASNLALASSYEQYF. In DNA, the CDR3 is TGTGCCAGCAACCTCGCTCTAGCGTCCTCGTACGAGCAGTACTTC.

This chain uses TRBV19 with TRBJ1-1; D unresolved. CDR1 and CDR2 (germline): LNHDA, SQIVND (reference sequence). The CDR3 runs to 15 residues. V was cut by 5 bases and J by 0 bases, with 13 bases left in between. Here the CDR3 DNA reads TGTGCCAGTAGTTTGGGCAGCCACGTGAACACTGAAGCTTTCTTT. It is translated as CASSLGSHVNTEAFF.

The chain combines TRBV4-3 with TRBJ1-4; tentatively, D is TRBD1 (6 bases). The ends were cut back, 1 base at V and 5 bases at J, with 14 bases in the middle. Looked up from germline, CDR1 is LGHNA and CDR2 is YSLEER. The CDR3 is made up of 16 amino acids. CDR3 region: CASSQATQGWNEKLFF. The CDR3 DNA follows: TGCGCCAGCAGCCAAGCGACACAGGGCTGGAATGAAAAACTGTTTTTT.

Here the CDR3 reads CASSKTGGEETQYF. The DNA for the CDR3 is TGTGCCAGCAGCAAGACAGGGGGTGAAGAGACCCAGTACTTC. The rearrangement joins TRBV5-4 to TRBJ2-5, with TRBD1 matching 9 bases. Looked up from germline, CDR1 is SGHNT and CDR2 is YYREEE (reference sequence). CDR3 size: 14 residues. The junction had 4 bases not matched to a gene; V was cut back by 4 bases and J by 3 bases.

The V and J genes are TRBV7-2 and TRBJ2-7; D might be TRBD2 (6 bases). CDR3 length: 15 residues. CDR1 and CDR2 from the germline V gene are SGHTA and FQGNSA. V was clipped by 5 bases and J by 0 bases, with 14 bases between them. CDR3 in amino acids: CASSPAGTSSYEQYF. DNA of the CDR3: TGTGCCAGCAGCCCCGCGGGGACGTCCTCCTACGAGCAGTACTTC.

V is TRBV28 and J is TRBJ2-7; 7 bases align to TRBD2. The CDR3 spans 14 residues. V shed 10 bases and J 3 bases; nucleotides not matched to a gene: 12. Germline V gene sequence: CDR1 MDHEN, CDR2 SYDVKM. CDR3 bases: TGTGCCACCACCCCACAAGCGGGACTCTACGAGCAGTACTTC. Translating it yields CATTPQAGLYEQYF.

The V gene is TRBV5-1, the J gene TRBJ2-7, with 14 bases matching TRBD2. J was trimmed by 6 bases and V by 0 bases; bases with no gene match: 5. There are 16 residues in the CDR3. From germline, CDR1 is SGHRS and CDR2 YFSETQ. CDR3 bases: TGCGCCAGCAGCTTGGGGACTAGCGGGAGGTCCGGCGAGCAGTACTTC. Translating it yields CASSLGTSGRSGEQYF.